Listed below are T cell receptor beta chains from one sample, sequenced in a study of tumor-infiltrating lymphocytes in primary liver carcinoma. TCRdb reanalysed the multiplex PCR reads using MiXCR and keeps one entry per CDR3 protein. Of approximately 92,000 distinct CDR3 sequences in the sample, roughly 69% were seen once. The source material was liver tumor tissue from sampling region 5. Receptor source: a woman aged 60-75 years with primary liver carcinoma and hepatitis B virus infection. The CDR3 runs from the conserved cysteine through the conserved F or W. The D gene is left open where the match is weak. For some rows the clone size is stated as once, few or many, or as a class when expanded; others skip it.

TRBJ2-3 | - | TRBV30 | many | TGTGCCTGGAGTATGCCGACACAGGCTTTGTATTTT | CAWSMPTQALYF
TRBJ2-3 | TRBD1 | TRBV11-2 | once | TGTGCCAGCCGCATAGCCGGACAGGCGATCACAGATACGCAATATTTT | CASRIAGQAITDTQYF
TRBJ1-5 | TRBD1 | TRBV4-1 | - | TGCGCCGGCAGCCAAGCAACAGGGGGCGGCAATCAGCCCCAGCATTTT | CAGSQATGGGNQPQHF
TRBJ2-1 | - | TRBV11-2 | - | TGTGCCAGCAGCTTAGGTGGGACGTACAATGAACTGTTCTTC | CASSLGGTYNELFF
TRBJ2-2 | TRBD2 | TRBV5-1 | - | TGCGCCAGCAGCCCCAGCGGGAGGGTTACCGGGGAGCTGTTTTTT | CASSPSGRVTGELFF
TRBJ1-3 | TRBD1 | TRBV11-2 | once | TGTGTCAGTAGCTCGCGCCCGGACAGGGGAGCGTACTCTGGAAACATCATATATTTT | CVSSSRPDRGAYSGNIIYF
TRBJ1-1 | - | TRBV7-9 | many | TGTGCCAGCAGCTGGGGGGGCGGCGGACTGAACACTGAAGCTTTCTTT | CASSWGGGGLNTEAFF
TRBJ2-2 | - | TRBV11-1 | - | TGTGTCAGCAGCGCCCGGCCATTCCTAGTTAATACCGCGGAGCTGTTTTTT | CVSSARPFLVNTAELFF
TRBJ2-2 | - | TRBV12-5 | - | TGTGCTAGCCGGGGACGGGGGGCCGGGGAGTTGGTTTTT | CASRGRGAGELVF
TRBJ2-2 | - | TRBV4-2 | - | TGTGCCAGCAGCTGTACGGGATTAGGGGGTACCGCGAACACCGGGGAGCTGTTTTTT | CASSCTGLGGTANTGELFF
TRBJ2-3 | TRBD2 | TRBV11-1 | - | TGTGCCAACAGCTTGAGGCAACGTGCGGGAGAGGCTCACTTT | CANSLRQRAGEAHF
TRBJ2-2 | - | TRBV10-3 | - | TGTGCCGCCCTGGGGAACAGAGACACCGGGGAGCTGTTTTTT | CAALGNRDTGELFF
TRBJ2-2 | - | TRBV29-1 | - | - | CSVGQGANGEPFF
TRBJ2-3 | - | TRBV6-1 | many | TGTGCCAGCAGTGTATTCGCACGGTCGGCGGCTAGCACAGATACGCAGTATTTT | CASSVFARSAASTDTQYF
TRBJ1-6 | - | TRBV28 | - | TGTGACAGCAGCCAGAGGTCGGGGGTCCAATCACCCCTCCACTTT | CDSSQRSGVQSPLHF
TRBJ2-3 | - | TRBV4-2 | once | TGTACCAGCAGCCAAGAGGAGGGGGGCTCAGATACACAGTATTTT | CTSSQEEGGSDTQYF
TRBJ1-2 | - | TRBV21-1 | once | TGTGCCAGCAGCACCCCATGGAACTATGGCTACACCTTC | CASSTPWNYGYTF
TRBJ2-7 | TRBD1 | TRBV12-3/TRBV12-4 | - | TGCGCCAGCAGTTCGTCAGGGGGCAGCGGGCAGTACTTC | CASSSSGGSGQYF
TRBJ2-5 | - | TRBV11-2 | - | TGTGCCAGCAGCCCGCTAGAGACCCAATACTTC | CASSPLETQYF
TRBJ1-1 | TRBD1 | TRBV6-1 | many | TGTGCCAGCAGTGTGGGACAGGCTAGAGCCGAAGGGACTGAAGCTTTCTTT | CASSVGQARAEGTEAFF
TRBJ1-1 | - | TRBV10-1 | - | TGCGCCAGCAGTGTTGGACAGCTTACTGAAGCTTTCTTC | CASSVGQLTEAFF
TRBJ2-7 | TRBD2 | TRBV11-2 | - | TGTGCCAGCAGCTCGACTAGCGGGAGGACTCCCTACGAGCAGTACTTC | CASSSTSGRTPYEQYF
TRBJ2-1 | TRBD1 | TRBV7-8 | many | TGTGCCAGCAGCTTTTCACAGGGGGTCTCCTCCTACAATGAGCAGTTCTTC | CASSFSQGVSSYNEQFF
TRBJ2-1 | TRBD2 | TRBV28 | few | TGTGCCAGCAGTTTCTCCTTAGCGGGAGTCGGTAATGAGCAGTTCTTC | CASSFSLAGVGNEQFF
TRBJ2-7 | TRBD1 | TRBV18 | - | TGTGCCAGCTCACCAAGACAGGGGGCGGTGAACGAGCAGTACTTC | CASSPRQGAVNEQYF
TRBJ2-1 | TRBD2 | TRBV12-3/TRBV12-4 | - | TGTGCCAGCAGTTTGGAACGGGAGGACCGCCGATCCTACAATGAGCAGTTCTTC | CASSLEREDRRSYNEQFF
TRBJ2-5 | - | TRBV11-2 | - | TGTGCCAGCAGCTCCACCGGCGGCATAGAGAACCAGTACTTC | CASSSTGGIENQYF
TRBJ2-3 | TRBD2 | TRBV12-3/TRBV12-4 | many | TGTGCCAGCAGTAATCAGCGGGAGGGAGATACGCAGTATTTT | CASSNQREGDTQYF
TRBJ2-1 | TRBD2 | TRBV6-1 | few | TGTGCCAGCAGCGCCGAACGGGGGGTGAGCTCCTACAATGAGCAGTTCTTC | CASSAERGVSSYNEQFF
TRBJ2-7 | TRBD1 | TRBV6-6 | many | TGTGCCAGCAGCGTATTGGGACAGCGATACGAGCAGTACTTC | CASSVLGQRYEQYF
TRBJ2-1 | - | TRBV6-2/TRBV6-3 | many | TGTGCCAGCAGTTACTCGATGGTCCAGCATGAGCAGTTCTTC | CASSYSMVQHEQFF
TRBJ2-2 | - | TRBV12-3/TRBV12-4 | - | TGTGCCAGCAGTTTCTGTGGCGGTAATACCGGGGAACTGTTTTTT | CASSFCGGNTGELFF
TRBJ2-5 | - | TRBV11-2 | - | TGTACCAGCACCTTGGGTTCACAAGAGACCCAGTACTTC | CTSTLGSQETQYF
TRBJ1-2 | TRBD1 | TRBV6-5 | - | TGTGCCTGCAGTGGGGGGACAGTCGGTGGCTACACTTTC | CACSGGTVGGYTF